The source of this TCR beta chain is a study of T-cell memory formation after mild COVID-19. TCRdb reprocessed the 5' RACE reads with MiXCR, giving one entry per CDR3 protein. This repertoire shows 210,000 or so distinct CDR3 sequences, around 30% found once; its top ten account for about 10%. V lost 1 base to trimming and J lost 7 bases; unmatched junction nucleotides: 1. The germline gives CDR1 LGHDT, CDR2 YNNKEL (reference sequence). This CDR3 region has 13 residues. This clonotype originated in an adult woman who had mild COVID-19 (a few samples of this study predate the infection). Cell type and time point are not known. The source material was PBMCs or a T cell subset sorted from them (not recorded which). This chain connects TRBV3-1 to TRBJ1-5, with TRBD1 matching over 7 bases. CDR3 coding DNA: TGTGCCAGCAGCCAAGGCAGGGGGCAGCCCCAGCATTTT. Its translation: CASSQGRGQPQHF.